Following are 3 T cell receptor beta chains from one sample sequenced in a study of OX40 agonist ivuxolimab in advanced cancers. TCRdb keeps only in-frame clones here, not all; method: immunoSEQ multiplex PCR. The data hold fewer than 85,000 clones, with approximately 86% observed a single time. The source material was CD4+ or CD8+ T cells sorted from blood, sampled in a trial of the OX40 agonist ivuxolimab. These receptors all stem from an adult with an advanced solid tumor such as melanoma, head and neck, liver or kidney cancer.

V usage is TRBV29-1 and J usage is TRBJ2-1, with TRBD2 identical over 9 bases. Germline V gives CDR1 SQVTM, CDR2 ANQGSEA. The V segment lost 4 bases and the J segment 7 bases; nucleotides outside the gene matches: 8. The CDR3 runs to 14 residues. In nucleotides, the CDR3 is TGCAGCGTTGGGATAGCGGGGGCCGGGAATGAGCAGTTCTTC. This gives the protein CSVGIAGAGNEQFF.

The gene calls are TRBV15 and TRBJ2-2, with D unresolved. The CDR3 is made up of 13 amino acids. Trimming removed 1 base from V and 5 bases from J, with 5 bases in between. Per the germline V gene, CDR1 is LNHNV and CDR2 is YYDKDF (reference sequence). CDR3 residues: CATSRVGTGELFF. The CDR3 DNA reads TGTGCCACCAGCAGAGTGGGAACCGGGGAGCTGTTTTTT.

V gene TRBV14 combines with J gene TRBJ1-6; D gene ambiguous. V was cut by 0 bases and J by 10 bases, with 13 bases left in between. The CDR3 length is 15 residues. Germline V gives CDR1 SGHDN, CDR2 FVKESK. For the CDR3, the DNA is TGTGCCAGCAGCCAAGATAGGGCCGGTAACTCACCCCTCCACTTT. Amino acids: CASSQDRAGNSPLHF.